The 25 T cell receptor beta chains below come from one sample, sequenced in a study of blood T cells in healthy people across ages. Sample-barcoded 5' priming and a J-beta primer mix drove a second PCR of about 6 to 12 cycles. TCRdb processed the 5' RACE reads anew with MiXCR; each CDR3 protein has one entry. The profile shows over 300,000 distinct CDR3 sequences, roughly half of them singletons. What was sequenced was blood. Every receptor here comes from a man between 60 and 70 years old in good health.

This clonotype showed up many times. The rearrangement links TRBV5-1 to TRBJ2-6; D gene uncertain. CDR3 length: 14 residues. Germline lookup yields CDR1 SGHRS and CDR2 YFSETQ. Trimming removed 0 bases at V and 0 bases at J, with 1 base between. The CDR3 DNA sequence: TGCGCCAGCAGCTTGGGCTCTGGGGCCAACGTCCTGACTTTC. Protein sequence: CASSLGSGANVLTF.

This clonotype was counted ten times or more. The J gene is TRBJ1-6, the V gene TRBV7-8; tentative D call: TRBD1 (6 bases). The CDR3 runs to 13 residues. Germline values: CDR1 SGHVS, CDR2 FQNEAQ. V dropped 1 base and J dropped 9 bases, with 7 bases sitting between them. The CDR3 is CASSLGTVSPLHF. The CDR3 nucleotides read TGTGCCAGCAGCTTAGGGACAGTTTCACCCCTCCACTTT.

Only a few counts were recorded for this clonotype. The gene calls are TRBV29-1 and TRBJ2-3; unclear D gene. Trimming cost V 2 bases and J 2 bases, with 20 bases left between them. Germline CDR1 SQVTM, CDR2 ANQGSEA. The CDR3 is 17 amino acids. CDR3 in amino acids: CSVELERLHTNTDTQYF. CDR3 DNA sequence: TGCAGCGTTGAACTGGAACGGTTACACACAAACACAGATACGCAGTATTTT.

The genes are TRBV20-1 and TRBJ2-4; 8 positions match TRBD2. The J call may not be correct, given that the DNA end is closer to TRBJ2-7. The germline V gene encodes CDR1 DFQATT and CDR2 SNEGSKA (reference sequence). This CDR3 spans 14 amino acids. DNA of the CDR3: TGCAGCCCACGGGAGGGCTTTGGTTCGTACGAGCAGTACTTC. Translated: CSPREGFGSYEQYF.

Many counts were recorded for this clonotype. The chain is built from TRBV12-3 or TRBV12-4 and TRBJ2-5; 14 nucleotides agree with TRBD2. CDR3 length: 16 residues. J gave up 5 bases and V 4 bases, and 6 bases lay outside the gene matches. The CDR3 sequence is CASSSGTSGSGETQYF. In nucleotides, the CDR3 is TGTGCCAGCAGTTCCGGGACTAGCGGGAGTGGGGAGACCCAGTACTTC.

The gene calls are TRBV7-6 and TRBJ1-5; a weak D match, TRBD1 (5 bases). Germline V gene sequence: CDR1 SGHVS, CDR2 FNYEAQ. V was clipped by 5 bases and J by 10 bases, with 12 bases between them. The CDR3 runs to 12 residues. CDR3 sequence reads: CASSPVGGPQHF. In nucleotides, the CDR3 is TGTGCCAGCAGCCCAGTGGGGGGACCCCAGCATTTT.

The chain links TRBV28 to TRBJ2-3; D is perhaps TRBD1 or TRBD2 (5 bases each). Trimming removed 4 bases from V and 4 bases from J, with 12 bases in between. There are 14 residues in the CDR3. The germline gives CDR1 MDHEN, CDR2 SYDVKM. The CDR3 protein is CASSSGRDPDTQYF. DNA for the CDR3: TGTGCCAGCAGTTCAGGGAGAGACCCAGATACGCAGTATTTT.

This clonotype was observed a few times. Here the CDR3 reads CASSPAGHGFEQYF. CDR3 DNA sequence: TGTGCCAGCAGCCCGGCCGGACACGGGTTCGAGCAGTACTTC. The chain uses TRBV7-9 and TRBJ2-7; perhaps TRBD1 as D (5 bases). V was shortened by 5 bases and J by 6 bases, with 17 bases between the two germline ends. The CDR3 totals 14 residues. CDR1 is SEHNR and CDR2 is FQNEAQ in the germline V gene (reference sequence).

This clonotype was found many times. The chain carries TRBV4-2 and TRBJ1-2, with D unclear. The V end was cut by 0 bases, the J end by 8 bases, with 10 bases between. CDR1 is LGHNA and CDR2 is YNFKEQ in the germline V gene. The CDR3 runs 13 residues. CDR3 in amino acids: CASSQDRQGGYTF. The CDR3 DNA is TGTGCCAGCAGCCAAGACCGACAAGGCGGCTACACCTTC.

The chain recombines TRBV7-3 with TRBJ2-1, with a tentative D call TRBD2 (6 bases). Germline CDR1 and CDR2: SGHTA and FQGTGA. CDR3 length equals 16 residues. With 5 bases removed from V and 3 bases from J, the gap between germline ends came to 17 bases. The CDR3 sequence is CASSRSGGKGYNEQFF. The CDR3 DNA is TGTGCCAGCAGCCGGTCCGGGGGTAAGGGCTACAATGAGCAGTTCTTC.

The rearrangement uses TRBV19 and TRBJ2-4; D gene ambiguous. This CDR3 spans 13 amino acids. From germline, CDR1 is LNHDA and CDR2 SQIVND (reference sequence). V shed 5 bases and J shed 3 bases, with 8 bases lying between them. CDR3 DNA sequence: TGTGCCAGTAGTTGGGATGGCAAAAACATTCAGTACTTC. It encodes CASSWDGKNIQYF. The full variable domain, rest sourced from reference TRBV19 and TRBJ2-4, is DGGITQSPKYLFRKEGQNVTLSCEQNLNHDAMYWYRQDPGQGLRLIYYSQIVNDFQKGDIAEGYSVSREKKESFPLTVTSAQKNPTAFYLCASSWDGKNIQYFGAGTRLSVL.

V and J are TRBV10-3 and TRBJ2-4; the match to TRBD2 covers 10 bases. The closer fit of TRBJ2-7 to the DNA end suggests the J call may be wrong. From germline, CDR1 is ENHRY and CDR2 SYGVKD. CDR3 size: 14 residues. The CDR3 here is CAISGSGLADEQYF. The CDR3 bases are TGTGCCATCAGTGGGTCTGGACTAGCGGACGAGCAGTACTTC.

This clonotype has a handful of counts. The chain uses TRBV7-2 and TRBJ2-7; possibly TRBD1 for D (6 bases). Germline V gene lookup returns CDR1 SGHTA and CDR2 FQGNSA. Trimming removed 4 bases from V and 0 bases from J, with 19 bases in between. CDR3 length equals 17 residues. The CDR3 reads CASSSGQSGTLSYEQYF. The CDR3 nucleotides read TGTGCCAGCAGCTCCGGACAGTCCGGGACACTCTCCTACGAGCAGTACTTC.

The genes are TRBV20-1 and TRBJ2-5, with D perhaps TRBD1 (6 bases). The CDR3 extends over 15 amino acids. The germline V gene has CDR1 DFQATT and CDR2 SNEGSKA (reference sequence). The ends were cut back, 2 bases at V and 11 bases at J, with 24 bases in the middle. The CDR3 region is CSARLRGKYRWGQYF. The CDR3 region has the DNA TGCAGTGCTAGACTTAGGGGGAAATACCGCTGGGGGCAGTACTTC.

The chain is built from TRBV7-2 and TRBJ2-5, with 12 bases fitting TRBD2. The CDR3 covers 20 residues. Trimming took 4 bases from V and 11 from J; bases not matched to a gene: 26. The germline CDR1 and CDR2 sequences are SGHTA and FQGNSA. CDR3 sequence (DNA): TGTGCCAGCAGCTGGGTAGGGGCTAGCGGGAGGGCCTCAGTGTACAATGAGCAGTACTTC. Amino acids: CASSWVGASGRASVYNEQYF. The whole variable domain, filled in from reference TRBV7-2 and TRBJ2-5, reads GAGVSQSPSNKVTEKGKDVELRCDPISGHTALYWYRQSLGQGLEFLIYFQGNSAPDKSGLPSDRFSAERTGGSVSTLTIQRTQQEDSAVYLCASSWVGASGRASVYNEQYFGPGTRLLVL.

The rearrangement uses TRBV7-9 and TRBJ1-1; D is perhaps TRBD1 (6 bases). CDR3 size: 11 residues. Germline assignment: CDR1 SEHNR and CDR2 FQNEAQ (reference sequence). V lost 9 bases and J 7 bases, leaving 12 bases between the germline ends. CDR3 DNA sequence: TGTGCCAGTCGACAGGCCCATGAAGCTTTCTTT. As protein: CASRQAHEAFF.

V is TRBV27 and J is TRBJ2-3, with 8 bases identical to TRBD1. The CDR3 covers 11 residues. The V gene end was trimmed by 10 bases and the J gene end by 8 bases; junction bases not matched to a gene: 5. The germline gives CDR1 MNHEY, CDR2 SMNVEV (reference sequence). CDR3 region: CATGGWGTQYF. As DNA, the CDR3 is TGTGCCACAGGGGGCTGGGGTACGCAGTATTTT.

J is TRBJ2-1 and V is TRBV5-6; 7 bases are shared with TRBD2. The length of the CDR3 is 12 residues. From germline, CDR1 is SGHDT and CDR2 YYEEEE. V was pared by 2 bases and J by 10 bases, with 3 bases of the junction left unmatched. The CDR3 region is CASSLTSVEQFF. The CDR3 bases are TGTGCCAGCAGCTTAACTAGCGTGGAGCAGTTCTTC.

This clonotype was seen a few times. The V gene is TRBV7-2, the J gene TRBJ2-1; perhaps TRBD1 as D (6 bases). Trimming stripped 4 bases from V and 5 bases from J, with 15 bases between. There are 15 residues in the CDR3. The germline CDR1 and CDR2 sequences are SGHTA and FQGNSA. CDR3 coding DNA: TGTGCCAGCAGCTGGACCCCAGGGGTGAACAATGAGCAGTTCTTC. It translates to CASSWTPGVNNEQFF.

The chain combines TRBV6-2 or TRBV6-3 with TRBJ2-3, with 8 bases aligning to TRBD2. This CDR3 spans 16 amino acids. J gave up 2 bases and V 2 bases, and 6 bases lay outside the gene matches. CDR1 and CDR2 (germline): MNHEY, SVGEGT. The CDR3 spells CASSYRAGGDTDTQYF. CDR3 in DNA: TGTGCCAGCAGTTACAGGGCGGGGGGAGACACAGATACGCAGTATTTT.

The DNA for the CDR3 is TGTGCCAGCAGCTTAGGGCGACTGGGGGTCACAGATACGCAGTATTTT. Encoded protein: CASSLGRLGVTDTQYF. The chain carries TRBV11-3 and TRBJ2-3; D tentatively reads TRBD1 or TRBD2 (5 bases each). Germline lookup yields CDR1 SGHNT and CDR2 YENEEA. Trimming removed 1 base from V and 2 bases from J, with 13 bases in between. The CDR3 runs 16 residues.

To note about this clonotype: This may be a read error, as it is one base from a much larger clone. The chain recombines TRBV20-1 with TRBJ2-5; 8 bases fit TRBD1. Germline V CDR1 and CDR2: DFQATT, SNEGSKA (reference sequence). The CDR3 loop spans 15 amino acids. Trimming took 2 bases from V and 11 from J; bases not matched to a gene: 16. CDR3 DNA: TGCAGTGCTAGACCCCGGGACAGGTCGTGCAATGAGCAGTACTTC. Protein product: CSARPRDRSCNEQYF.

This clonotype was recorded a few times. The V call is TRBV20-1, the J call TRBJ2-3; D remains ambiguous. Per germline, CDR1 DFQATT and CDR2 SNEGSKA (reference sequence). Trimming shortened V by 0 bases and J by 4 bases, and 17 bases separated the two germline ends. The CDR3 covers 16 residues. CDR3 nucleotide sequence: TGCAGTGCTAGAGATCGCACTAAAGGTGTCCCAGATACGCAGTATTTT. This sequence encodes CSARDRTKGVPDTQYF.

V and J are TRBV4-3 and TRBJ2-3, with D possibly called TRBD1 or TRBD2 (7 bases each). CDR1 and CDR2 from the germline V gene are LGHNA and YSLEER. V was trimmed by 0 bases and J by 5 bases, leaving 15 bases between them. The CDR3 loop spans 16 amino acids. The CDR3 nucleotides read TGCGCCAGCAGCCAAGATTATCAGGGGGGGAGAGATACGCAGTATTTT. Its protein is CASSQDYQGGRDTQYF.

This chain links TRBV7-2 with TRBJ2-1, with no clear D. The length of the CDR3 is 14 residues. V lost 1 base to trimming and J lost 1 base, with 5 bases between them. Germline V gives CDR1 SGHTA, CDR2 FQGNSA. DNA of the CDR3: TGTGCCAGCAGCTTAGAGTTATCCTACAATGAGCAGTTCTTC. It encodes CASSLELSYNEQFF.